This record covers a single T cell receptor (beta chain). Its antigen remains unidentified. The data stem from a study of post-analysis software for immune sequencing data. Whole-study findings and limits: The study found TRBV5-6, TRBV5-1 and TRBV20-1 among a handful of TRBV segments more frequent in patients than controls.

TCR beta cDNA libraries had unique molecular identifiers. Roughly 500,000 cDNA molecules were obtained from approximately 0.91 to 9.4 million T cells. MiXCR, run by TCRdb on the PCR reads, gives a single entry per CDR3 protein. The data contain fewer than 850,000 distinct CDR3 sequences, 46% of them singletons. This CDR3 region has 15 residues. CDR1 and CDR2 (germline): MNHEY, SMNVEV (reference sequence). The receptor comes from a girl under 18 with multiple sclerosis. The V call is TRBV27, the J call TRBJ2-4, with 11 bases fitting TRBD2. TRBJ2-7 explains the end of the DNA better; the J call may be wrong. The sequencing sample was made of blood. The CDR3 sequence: CASSLSGLAGYEQYF. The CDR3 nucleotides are TGTGCCAGCAGTTTATCTGGACTAGCGGGTTACGAGCAGTACTTC.